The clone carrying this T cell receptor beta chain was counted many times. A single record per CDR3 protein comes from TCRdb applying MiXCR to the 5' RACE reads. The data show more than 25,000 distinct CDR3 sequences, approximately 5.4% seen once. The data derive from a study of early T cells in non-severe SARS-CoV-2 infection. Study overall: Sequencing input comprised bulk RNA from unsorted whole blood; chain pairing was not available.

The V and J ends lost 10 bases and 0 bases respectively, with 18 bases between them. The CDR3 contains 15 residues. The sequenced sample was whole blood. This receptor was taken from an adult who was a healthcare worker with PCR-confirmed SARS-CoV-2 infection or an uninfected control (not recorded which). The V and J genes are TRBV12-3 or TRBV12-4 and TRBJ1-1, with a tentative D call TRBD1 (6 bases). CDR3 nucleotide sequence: TGTGCCACCTCCCCCCCGGGGGCCCTGAACACTGAAGCTTTCTTT. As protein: CATSPPGALNTEAFF.